This T cell receptor (beta chain) emerged from a study of shared clonotypes between healthy human individuals. All donors qualified as healthy HIV-negative adults and had experienced no recent acute infections or vaccinations. V was pared by 6 bases and J by 7 bases, with 16 bases between. The CDR3 extends over 13 amino acids. Germline-derived CDR1 and CDR2 are SGHDT and YYEEEE. Data came from immunoSEQ multiplex PCR; TCRdb stores just in-frame clones and leaves some out. The sample contains some 2,100,000 clones, approximately 96% of which appear only once. The sample consisted of naive CD4+ T cells sorted from blood. As to subset: CD45RA+ positively selected. The V call is TRBV5-6, the J call TRBJ1-1; no clear D. The sequence was obtained from a man younger than 35 in good health. DNA for the CDR3: TGTGCCAGCATCCTACGAGGGTTAAATGAAGCTTTCTTT. The encoded protein is CASILRGLNEAFF.